This paragraph covers one TCR beta chain sequence. At the DNA level, this CDR3 is encoded by other sequences in the same sample as well. These data come from a study of shared clonotypes between healthy human individuals. Sequencing used immunoSEQ multiplex PCR; TCRdb keeps in-frame clones, though not all of them. Among about 490,000 clones, around three quarters were seen once, and the ten largest hold around 12%. Sequencing input: PBMCs. The receptor was isolated from a woman in her thirties or forties in good health. Some clones in this sample may be carry-over from other donors' samples.

The CDR3 protein is CASSVSGANVLTF. In DNA form, the CDR3 reads TGTGCCAGCAGCGTGTCAGGGGCCAACGTCCTGACTTTC. This rearrangement joins TRBV9 to TRBJ2-6; D is ambiguous. Trimming cost V 2 bases and J 4 bases, with 4 bases left between them. This CDR3 has 13 residues. Germline loops: CDR1 SGDLS, CDR2 YYNGEE.